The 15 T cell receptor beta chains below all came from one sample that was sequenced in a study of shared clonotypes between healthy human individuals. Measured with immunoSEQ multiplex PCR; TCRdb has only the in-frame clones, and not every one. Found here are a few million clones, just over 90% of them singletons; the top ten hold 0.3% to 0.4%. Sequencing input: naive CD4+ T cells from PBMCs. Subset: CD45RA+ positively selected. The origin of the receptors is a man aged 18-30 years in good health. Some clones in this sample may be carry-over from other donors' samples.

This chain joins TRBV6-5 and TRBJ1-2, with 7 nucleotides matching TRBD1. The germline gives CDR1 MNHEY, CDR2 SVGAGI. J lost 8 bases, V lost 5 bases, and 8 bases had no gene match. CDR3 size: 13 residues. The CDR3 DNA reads TGTGCCAGCAGTCGGACAGGAAGGGGCGGCTACACCTTC. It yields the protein CASSRTGRGGYTF.

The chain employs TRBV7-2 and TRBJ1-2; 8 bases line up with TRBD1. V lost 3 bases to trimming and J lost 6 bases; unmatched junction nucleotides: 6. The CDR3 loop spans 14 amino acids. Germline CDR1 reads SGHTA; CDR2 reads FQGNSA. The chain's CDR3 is CASSLTGERDGYTF. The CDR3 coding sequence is TGTGCCAGCAGCTTGACAGGGGAGAGGGATGGCTACACCTTC.

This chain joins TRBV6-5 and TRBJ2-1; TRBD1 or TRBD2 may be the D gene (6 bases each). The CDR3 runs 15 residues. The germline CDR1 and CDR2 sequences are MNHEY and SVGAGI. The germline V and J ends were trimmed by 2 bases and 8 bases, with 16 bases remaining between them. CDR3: CASSYRAVRGDEQFF. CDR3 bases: TGTGCCAGCAGTTACCGAGCGGTGAGGGGGGATGAGCAGTTCTTC.

CDR3 nucleotides: TGTGCCAGCAGCTCACGGGACAGCGGAAATTCACCCCTCCACTTT. This sequence encodes CASSSRDSGNSPLHF. The rearrangement links TRBV7-9 to TRBJ1-6, with 7 bases lining up with TRBD1. CDR3 size: 15 residues. CDR1 and CDR2 from the germline V gene are SEHNR and FQNEAQ (reference sequence). With 4 bases clipped from V and 7 bases from J, the junction kept 7 bases outside the gene matches.

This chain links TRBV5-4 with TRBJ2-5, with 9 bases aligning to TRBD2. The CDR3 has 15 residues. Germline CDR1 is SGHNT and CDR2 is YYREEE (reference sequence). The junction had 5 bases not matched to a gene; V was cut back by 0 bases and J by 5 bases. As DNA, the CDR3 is TGTGCCAGCAGCTTGGGTAGCGGGAGTGCTGAGACCCAGTACTTC. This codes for CASSLGSGSAETQYF.

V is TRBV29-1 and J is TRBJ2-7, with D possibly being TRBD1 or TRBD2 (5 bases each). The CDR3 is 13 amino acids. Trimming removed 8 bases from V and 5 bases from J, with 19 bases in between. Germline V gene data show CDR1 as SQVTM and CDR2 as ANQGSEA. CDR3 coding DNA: TGCAGCACCCGAGGGGATCCATCCGACGAGCAGTACTTC. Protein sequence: CSTRGDPSDEQYF.

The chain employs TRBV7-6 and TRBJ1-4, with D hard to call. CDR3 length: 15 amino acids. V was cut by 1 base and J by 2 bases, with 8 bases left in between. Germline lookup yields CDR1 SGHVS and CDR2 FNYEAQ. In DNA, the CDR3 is TGTGCCAGCAGCTTAGTAGCCCTCACTAATGAAAAACTGTTTTTT. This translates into CASSLVALTNEKLFF.

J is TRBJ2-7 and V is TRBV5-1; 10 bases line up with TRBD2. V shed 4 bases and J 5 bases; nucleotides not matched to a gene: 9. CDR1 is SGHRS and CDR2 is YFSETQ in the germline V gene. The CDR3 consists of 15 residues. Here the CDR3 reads CASSISGRAIHEQYF. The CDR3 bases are TGCGCCAGCAGCATCAGCGGGAGGGCCATCCACGAGCAGTACTTC.

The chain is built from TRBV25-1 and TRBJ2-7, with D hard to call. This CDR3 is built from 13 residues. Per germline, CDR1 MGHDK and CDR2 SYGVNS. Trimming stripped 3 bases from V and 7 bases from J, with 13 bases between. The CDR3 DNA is TGTGCCAGCAGTGATCCGCCGCTAACGGAGCAGTACTTC. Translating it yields CASSDPPLTEQYF.

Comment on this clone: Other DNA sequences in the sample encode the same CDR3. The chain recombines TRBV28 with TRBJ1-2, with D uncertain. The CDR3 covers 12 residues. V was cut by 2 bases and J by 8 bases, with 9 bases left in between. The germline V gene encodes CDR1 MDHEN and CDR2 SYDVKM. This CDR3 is CASSLKVGGYTF. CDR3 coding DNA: TGTGCCAGCAGTTTAAAGGTTGGCGGCTACACCTTC.

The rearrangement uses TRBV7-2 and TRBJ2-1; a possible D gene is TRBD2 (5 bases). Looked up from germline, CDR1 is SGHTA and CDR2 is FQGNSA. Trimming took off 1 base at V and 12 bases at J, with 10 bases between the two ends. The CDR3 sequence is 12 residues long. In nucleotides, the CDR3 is TGTGCCAGCAGCTTAGTGCTAGCTGCGCAGTTCTTC. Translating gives CASSLVLAAQFF.

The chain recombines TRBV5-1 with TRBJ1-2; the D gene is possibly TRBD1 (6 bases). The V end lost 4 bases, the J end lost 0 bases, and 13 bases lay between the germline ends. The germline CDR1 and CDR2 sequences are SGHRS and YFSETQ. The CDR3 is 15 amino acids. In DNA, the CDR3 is TGCGCCAGCAGCATTGGGGGCGCCACTAACTATGGCTACACCTTC. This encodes CASSIGGATNYGYTF.

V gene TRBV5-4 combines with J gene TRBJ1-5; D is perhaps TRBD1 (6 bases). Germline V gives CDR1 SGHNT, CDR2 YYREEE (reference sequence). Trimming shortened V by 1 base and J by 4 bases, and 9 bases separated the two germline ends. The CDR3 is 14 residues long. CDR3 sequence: CASSLQGTNQPQHF. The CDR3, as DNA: TGTGCCAGCAGCTTGCAGGGGACAAATCAGCCCCAGCATTTT.

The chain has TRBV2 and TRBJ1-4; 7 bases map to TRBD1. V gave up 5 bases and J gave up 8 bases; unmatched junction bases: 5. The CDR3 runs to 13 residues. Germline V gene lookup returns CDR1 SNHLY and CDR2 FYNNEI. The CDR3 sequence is CASSRDSKEKLFF. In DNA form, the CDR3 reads TGTGCCAGCAGTCGGGACAGCAAGGAAAAACTGTTTTTT.

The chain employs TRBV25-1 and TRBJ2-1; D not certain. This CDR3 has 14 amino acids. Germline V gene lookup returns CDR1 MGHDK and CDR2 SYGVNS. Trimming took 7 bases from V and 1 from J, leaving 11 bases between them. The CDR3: CASKSHLSYNEQFF. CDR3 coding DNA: TGTGCCAGCAAATCCCACCTGTCCTACAATGAGCAGTTCTTC. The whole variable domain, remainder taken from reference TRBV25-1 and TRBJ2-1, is EADIYQTPRYLVIGTGKKITLECSQTMGHDKMYWYQQDPGMELHLIHYSYGVNSTEKGDLSSESTVSRIRTEHFPLTLESARPSHTSQYLCASKSHLSYNEQFFGPGTRLTVL.